This is a list of T cell receptor beta chains from one sample in a study of T cells after yellow fever vaccination. From the 5' RACE reads, TCRdb called clonotypes with MiXCR, one entry per CDR3 protein. Among some 290,000 distinct CDR3 sequences listed, roughly a tenth were seen once. Sequencing used CD4+ T cells sorted from PBMCs, obtained 45 days after the yellow fever booster vaccination. These receptors all come from a man younger than 35 who received the YFV17D yellow fever vaccine. CDR3s include the opening cysteine and the closing phenylalanine or tryptophan. Each record gives: clone size, J gene, D gene, V gene, CDR3 protein, CDR3 DNA. D genes are given only for firm matches. Only some rows state a clone size, as once, few, many or a class for expanded clones.

.,TRBJ2-5,TRBD2,TRBV6-2/TRBV6-3,CASSARGGLNTLRETQYF,TGTGCCAGCAGCGCCCGGGGAGGGCTGAATACACTTAGAGAGACCCAGTACTTC
.,TRBJ1-5,.,TRBV6-5,CASSLTQGLQPQHF,TGTGCCAGCAGCCTTACACAGGGTTTGCAGCCCCAGCATTTT
many,TRBJ1-1,.,TRBV7-3,CASSLGANTEAFF,TGTGCCAGCAGCTTAGGGGCGAACACTGAAGCTTTCTTT
many,TRBJ2-5,.,TRBV7-9,CASSPTLTAKETQYF,TGTGCCAGCAGCCCAACGCTCACGGCCAAAGAGACCCAGTACTTC
few,TRBJ2-1,TRBD2,TRBV20-1,CSARVLGGASHNEQFF,TGCAGTGCTAGAGTCCTCGGGGGGGCTTCTCACAATGAGCAGTTCTTC
many,TRBJ1-2,TRBD1,TRBV7-2,CASSRGQGQGYTF,TGTGCCAGCAGCCGGGGACAGGGTCAGGGCTACACCTTC
few,TRBJ1-2,.,TRBV5-1,CASSLEGIGVNYGYTF,TGCGCCAGCAGCTTGGAAGGGATAGGGGTTAACTATGGCTACACCTTC
few,TRBJ2-1,TRBD2,TRBV5-4,CASRARPLAGRNEQFF,TGTGCCAGCAGAGCCCGTCCACTAGCGGGGCGGAATGAGCAGTTCTTC
.,TRBJ1-5,.,TRBV7-2,CASSLALTGGSQHF,TGTGCCAGCAGCTTAGCGCTAACGGGGGGATCCCAGCATTTT
few,TRBJ2-5,.,TRBV5-1,CASKRGEETQYF,TGCGCCAGCAAGAGAGGGGAGGAGACCCAGTACTTC
many,TRBJ2-2,TRBD1,TRBV5-1,CASSLGTGNTGELFF,TGCGCCAGCAGCTTAGGGACAGGGAACACCGGGGAGCTGTTTTTT
few,TRBJ2-3,.,TRBV20-1,CSADLGMVDTQYF,TGCAGTGCTGACTTGGGGATGGTTGATACGCAGTATTTT
many,TRBJ2-5,.,TRBV11-2,CASRKIGHGAETQYF,TGTGCCAGCAGAAAAATCGGACACGGGGCAGAGACCCAGTACTTC
.,TRBJ2-3,TRBD2,TRBV7-3,CASSLTLRGGGSDTQYF,TGTGCCAGCAGCTTAACGCTCCGGGGGGGCGGGTCAGATACGCAGTATTTT
.,TRBJ2-1,.,TRBV5-5,CASSLELGRRNEQFF,TGTGCCAGCAGCTTGGAGTTAGGACGACGGAATGAGCAGTTCTTC
.,TRBJ1-6,TRBD1,TRBV20-1,CSARDGQGYSPLHF,TGCAGTGCTAGAGATGGACAGGGGTATTCACCCCTCCACTTT
.,TRBJ2-3,.,TRBV5-1,CASSFSSGFTDTQYF,TGCGCCAGCAGCTTTTCGAGTGGGTTCACAGATACGCAGTATTTT
few,TRBJ1-1,.,TRBV6-2/TRBV6-3,CASSYSRVNTEAFF,TGTGCCAGCAGTTATAGCAGGGTGAACACTGAAGCTTTCTTT
few,TRBJ2-2,.,TRBV5-1,CASSSPTNTGELFFF,.
.,TRBJ1-2,.,TRBV24-1,CATSEGTVNYGYTF,TGTGCCACCAGTGAGGGGACGGTAAACTATGGCTACACCTTC
few,TRBJ2-5,.,TRBV7-2,CASSLALPGETQYF,TGTGCCAGCAGCTTAGCACTACCGGGAGAGACCCAGTACTTC
.,TRBJ1-4,.,TRBV5-5,CASSNPTDLKLFF,TGTGCCAGCAGCAACCCGACAGACCTAAAACTGTTTTTT
.,TRBJ2-3,TRBD2,TRBV20-1,CSARGLAGGPRIDTQYF,TGCAGTGCCAGGGGACTAGCGGGGGGGCCGAGGATAGATACGCAGTATTTT
many,TRBJ2-3,TRBD2,TRBV7-2,CASSRSGGPDTQYF,TGTGCCAGCAGCCGGTCGGGGGGGCCAGATACGCAGTATTTT
few,TRBJ2-1,TRBD1,TRBV2,CASRGQVHEQFF,TGTGCCAGCAGGGGACAGGTCCATGAGCAGTTCTTC
.,TRBJ1-2,.,TRBV5-6,CASSSKGGSYGYTF,TGTGCCAGCAGCTCGAAGGGGGGGAGCTATGGCTACACCTTC
few,TRBJ2-5,.,TRBV14,CASSQPSSEETQYF,TGTGCCAGCAGCCAGCCTTCTAGCGAGGAGACCCAGTACTTC
few,TRBJ2-5,.,TRBV4-3,CASSRQITGETQYF,TGCGCCAGCAGCCGCCAGATTACAGGGGAGACCCAGTACTTC
few,TRBJ1-6,.,TRBV6-2/TRBV6-3,CASRPHGAGDSPLHF,TGTGCCAGCAGACCCCATGGAGCGGGGGATTCACCCCTCCACTTT
many,TRBJ2-7,.,TRBV6-5,CASSYGADAYEQYF,TGTGCCAGCAGTTATGGGGCGGACGCCTACGAGCAGTACTTC
few,TRBJ2-7,.,TRBV4-3,CASSQANWPTDEQYF,TGCGCCAGCAGCCAAGCGAACTGGCCGACGGACGAGCAGTACTTC
many,TRBJ2-3,TRBD1,TRBV20-1,CSATLPGRGQADTQYF,TGCAGTGCTACCCTTCCTGGCAGGGGGCAGGCAGATACGCAGTATTTT
few,TRBJ1-2,TRBD1,TRBV5-6,CASSPTLTGHYGYTF,TGTGCCAGCAGCCCGACCTTGACAGGGCACTATGGCTACACCTTC
.,TRBJ1-6,TRBD1,TRBV6-6,CASSGQGYNSPLHF,TGTGCCAGCAGCGGACAGGGGTATAATTCACCCCTCCACTTT
few,TRBJ1-3,.,TRBV9,CASSVGRVGTIYF,TGTGCCAGCAGCGTAGGTAGGGTAGGCACCATATATTTT
few,TRBJ2-3,TRBD2,TRBV7-2,CASSLVSSGGRDTQYF,TGTGCCAGCAGCTTAGTGTCTAGCGGGGGTCGAGATACGCAGTATTTT
few,TRBJ2-7,TRBD1,TRBV18,CASSPVLGTGGPHEQYF,TGTGCCAGCTCACCGGTGTTAGGGACAGGGGGTCCGCACGAGCAGTACTTC
many,TRBJ2-3,.,TRBV20-1,CSAERSTDTQYF,TGCAGTGCTGAAAGGTCCACAGATACGCAGTATTTT
many,TRBJ2-3,.,TRBV2,CASSDRSTDTQYF,TGTGCCAGCAGTGACAGAAGCACAGATACGCAGTATTTT
few,TRBJ1-1,.,TRBV27,CASSLDSTQTAFF,TGTGCCAGCAGTTTAGACTCCACCCAGACAGCTTTCTTT
.,TRBJ2-5,.,TRBV6-5,CASSYDTAETQYF,TGTGCCAGCAGTTACGATACGGCGGAGACCCAGTACTTC